Below are 19 T cell receptor beta chains sequenced from a single sample in a study of T cell responses to AZD1222 COVID-19 vaccine. Method: immunoSEQ multiplex PCR; TCRdb's copy keeps in-frame clones and lacks some. Of about 100,000 clones listed, 80% to 90% are singletons. This sample comprised peripheral blood, obtained on day 0 of AZD1222 vaccination. The receptors originated from an adult in good health.

The V and J genes are TRBV6-5 and TRBJ2-7; 7 nucleotides agree with TRBD1. Trimming removed 4 bases from V and 2 bases from J; junction bases left unmatched: 8. The CDR3 sequence is 15 residues long. Germline lookup yields CDR1 MNHEY and CDR2 SVGAGI. The CDR3 is CASSSTGVGAYEQYF. As DNA, the CDR3 is TGTGCCAGCAGTTCAACAGGGGTGGGGGCCTACGAGCAGTACTTC.

The chain recombines TRBV13 with TRBJ2-7, with a possible D match to TRBD2 (6 bases). This CDR3 is 15 amino acids long. Germline CDR1 reads PRHDT; CDR2 reads FYEKMQ (reference sequence). The V and J ends lost 4 bases and 9 bases respectively, with 22 bases between them. In DNA, the CDR3 is TGTGCCAGCAGCTCCACACCGGGGACTGTTCGTGGGCAGTACTTC. Translated: CASSSTPGTVRGQYF.

V usage is TRBV19 and J usage is TRBJ1-2; a possible D gene is TRBD1 (6 bases). Between the trimmed V and J ends, which lost 3 bases and 3 bases, there was a span of 17 bases. The CDR3 is 16 amino acids. Germline V gives CDR1 LNHDA, CDR2 SQIVND (reference sequence). CDR3 sequence reads: CASSMVGSDSYYGYTF. The CDR3 DNA follows: TGTGCCAGTAGTATGGTAGGGTCGGACAGTTACTATGGCTACACCTTC.

The V call is TRBV24-1, the J call TRBJ2-2; the D call may be TRBD1 or TRBD2 (6 bases each). CDR1 and CDR2 (germline): KGHDR, SFDVKD. The V gene lost 1 base and the J gene lost 4 bases, with 12 bases spanning the gap. The CDR3 covers 16 residues. Written as DNA, the CDR3 is TGTGCCACCAGTGATTTAGGGGGGAAGGGCACCGGGGAGCTGTTTTTT. It encodes CATSDLGGKGTGELFF.

This clone occurred once. The chain couples TRBV2 to TRBJ1-1; D remains unclear. The V gene lost 5 bases and the J gene lost 3 bases, with 7 bases spanning the gap. Germline CDR1 reads SNHLY; CDR2 reads FYNNEI. The CDR3 runs to 12 residues. In DNA, the CDR3 is TGTGCCAGCAGTTTAATGGACACTGAAGCTTTCTTT. It yields the protein CASSLMDTEAFF.

This clone was seen once. V and J are TRBV10-3 and TRBJ2-1; TRBD2 agrees at 10 bases. This CDR3 spans 13 amino acids. Germline CDR1 reads ENHRY; CDR2 reads SYGVKD. The ends lost 5 bases at V and 7 bases at J; junction bases unmatched: 2. CDR3 bases: TGTGCCATCAGTACTAGCGGGGCGAATGAGCAGTTCTTC. Residues: CAISTSGANEQFF.

The chain uses TRBV6-5 and TRBJ1-6; possible D gene TRBD1, 5 bases. Trimming took off 0 bases at V and 6 bases at J, with 9 bases between the two ends. The CDR3 has 15 residues. Germline-derived CDR1 and CDR2 are MNHEY and SVGAGI. The CDR3 coding sequence is TGTGCCAGCAGTTACTCGATTGACAGTAATTCACCCCTCCACTTT. It codes for CASSYSIDSNSPLHF.

The CDR3 nucleotides are TGTGCCAGCAGCCAACGGACAGTTGGTGGCTACACCTTC. As protein: CASSQRTVGGYTF. J is TRBJ1-2 and V is TRBV3-1 (or the pseudogene TRBV3-2); D perhaps matches TRBD1 (6 bases). CDR3 size: 13 residues. Trimming pared 2 bases from V and 7 bases from J, leaving 11 bases between. Germline V CDR1 and CDR2: LGHDT, YNNKEL (reference sequence).

The J gene is TRBJ1-2, the V gene TRBV6-5; D gene ambiguous. Germline-derived CDR1 and CDR2 are MNHEY and SVGAGI. V lost 7 bases and J lost 4, with 7 bases in between. The CDR3 runs to 11 residues. DNA of the CDR3: TGTGCCAGCATGTCCGCCTATGGCTACACCTTC. Its translation: CASMSAYGYTF.

The CDR3 loop is CASSADSAYGYTF. The CDR3 nucleotides read TGTGCCAGCAGCGCCGACAGTGCCTATGGCTACACCTTC. This chain links TRBV9 with TRBJ1-2, with D tentatively TRBD1 (5 bases). V was trimmed by 3 bases and J by 4 bases, leaving 10 bases between them. Germline CDR1 and CDR2: SGDLS and YYNGEE. This CDR3 has 13 residues.

This clone was picked up one time. The chain employs TRBV7-9 and TRBJ1-5, with D perhaps matching TRBD1 (6 bases). CDR1 and CDR2 from the germline V gene are SEHNR and FQNEAQ (reference sequence). V lost 3 bases to trimming and J lost 9 bases, with 15 bases between them. The CDR3 totals 14 residues. The CDR3 sequence: CASSLDRGEAPQHF. The DNA for the CDR3 is TGTGCCAGCAGCTTGGACAGAGGGGAAGCGCCCCAGCATTTT.

This chain links TRBV7-2 with TRBJ1-2, with a possible D match to TRBD1 (5 bases). The V gene's germline CDR1 is SGHTA and CDR2 FQGNSA. The CDR3 is made up of 12 amino acids. V shed 3 bases and J shed 13 bases, with 15 bases lying between them. This chain's CDR3 is CASSLGSEGLTF. CDR3 nucleotide sequence: TGTGCCAGCAGCTTGGGGAGCGAGGGGCTCACCTTC.

J is TRBJ2-7 and V is TRBV29-1; D gene ambiguous. Trimming removed 6 bases at V and 3 bases at J, with 12 bases between. Germline V gives CDR1 SQVTM, CDR2 ANQGSEA. The CDR3 spans 12 residues. The CDR3 sequence is CSVVAWDYEQYF. Here the CDR3 DNA reads TGCAGCGTCGTAGCTTGGGACTACGAGCAGTACTTC.

V usage is TRBV5-4 and J usage is TRBJ2-1; D might be TRBD1 (5 bases). Germline V lookup: CDR1 SGHNT, CDR2 YYREEE (reference sequence). The CDR3 has 15 residues. With 4 bases removed from V and 3 bases from J, the gap between germline ends came to 14 bases. In nucleotides, the CDR3 is TGTGCCAGCAGCCCTCCGCCGACAGACTACAATGAGCAGTTCTTC. It is translated as CASSPPPTDYNEQFF.

The chain uses TRBV19 and TRBJ2-2; TRBD1 is a possible D gene (6 bases). V lost 5 bases to trimming and J lost 2 bases, with 9 bases between them. The CDR3 is 14 amino acids. Germline V lookup: CDR1 LNHDA, CDR2 SQIVND (reference sequence). CDR3 sequence: CASSPTGNTGELFF. The CDR3 DNA follows: TGTGCCAGTAGTCCGACAGGCAACACCGGGGAGCTGTTTTTT.

This clone was observed a single time. The CDR3 loop reads CASRAMGGNYNEQFF. The CDR3 region has the DNA TGTGCCAGCAGGGCAATGGGAGGGAACTACAATGAGCAGTTCTTC. This chain links TRBV5-6 with TRBJ2-1; TRBD2 matches 7 bases. Germline V CDR1 and CDR2: SGHDT, YYEEEE. Trimming cost V 5 bases and J 3 bases; bases outside gene matches: 8. The CDR3 spans 15 residues. The complete variable domain, with remaining parts taken from reference TRBV5-6 and TRBJ2-1, reads DAGVTQSPTHLIKTRGQQVTLRCSPKSGHDTVSWYQQALGQGPQFIFQYYEEEERQRGNFPDRFSGHQFPNYSSELNVNALLLGDSALYLCASRAMGGNYNEQFFGPGTRLTVL.

The chain joins TRBV4-2 to TRBJ1-5, with TRBD1 matching 10 bases. The CDR3 is 20 residues long. Germline CDR1 LGHNA, CDR2 YNFKEQ. The V and J ends lost 3 bases and 0 bases, in that order; junction bases with no gene match: 14. The CDR3: CASSHEPGQGIPSSNQPQHF. The CDR3 DNA sequence: TGTGCCAGCAGCCACGAACCGGGACAGGGGATACCCAGTAGCAATCAGCCCCAGCATTTT.

This clone came up a few times. The chain has TRBV9 and TRBJ2-7, with no clear D. The V gene lost 0 bases and the J gene lost 2 bases, with 6 bases spanning the gap. This CDR3 has 13 residues. Per germline, CDR1 SGDLS and CDR2 YYNGEE. In nucleotides, the CDR3 is TGTGCCAGCAGCGTAGACGGTCCCTACGAGCAGTACTTC. Translation gives CASSVDGPYEQYF.

The chain joins TRBV19 to TRBJ1-5, with D possibly being TRBD1 (5 bases). Germline V lookup: CDR1 LNHDA, CDR2 SQIVND (reference sequence). V gave up 3 bases and J gave up 10 bases, with 10 bases separating them. The CDR3 sequence is 12 residues long. The CDR3 loop reads CASSISQGPQHF. The CDR3 nucleotides read TGTGCCAGTAGTATTTCGCAGGGCCCCCAGCATTTT.